This T cell receptor beta chain comes out of a study of T cells in Graves' hyperthyroidism and ophthalmopathy. The CDR3 runs to 11 residues. Trimming shortened V by 2 bases and J by 7 bases, and 6 bases separated the two germline ends. Points from the study as a whole: Most thyroid clonotypes that were expanded above 0.001 also turned up in blood.

Over 18 months, lack of ophthalmopathy progression marked Graves' hyperthyroidism as stable. A patient was excluded if there was uncontrolled infection, other autoimmune disease, pregnancy or lactation. Diagnoses used clinical symptoms, serum thyroxine and TRAb, thyroid ultrasound and orbital computed tomography. Using RNA transcripts as the source, TCR beta CDR3 regions were amplified. TCR CDR3 underwent first-round RT-PCR with the HTBI primer set. TCRdb reprocessed the multiplex PCR reads with MiXCR, giving one entry per CDR3 protein. The data contain around 450,000 distinct CDR3 sequences, approximately 14% of them singletons. This clonotype was counted ten times or more. Its antigen is still unknown.

This clonotype originated in a woman aged 18-29 years with Graves' hyperthyroidism. The V gene is TRBV12-3 or TRBV12-4, the J gene TRBJ2-7; unclear D gene. Source material: blood. CDR3: CASSLYWEQYF. The CDR3 nucleotides read TGTGCCAGCAGTTTATACTGGGAGCAGTACTTC.